The rows below give T cell receptor beta chains drawn from one sample of a study of blood T cell repertoires in COVID-19. Generated by immunoSEQ multiplex PCR, the TCRdb table keeps only in-frame clones and is missing some. The table includes fewer than 80,000 clones, roughly 89% detected once. Sequencing used peripheral blood. The receptors come from a man between 50 and 59 years old with acute or convalescent COVID-19. The CDR3 runs from the conserved cysteine through the conserved F or W. The D gene is left open where the match is weak. Clone size is given for some rows only: seen once, a few or many times, or a class if the clone is expanded.

size,V,J,D,CDR3,DNA
once,TRBV4-1,TRBJ2-3,TRBD2,CASSLLPGLAEHTQYF,TGCGCCAGCAGCCTACTTCCGGGACTAGCGGAGCATACGCAGTATTTT
.,TRBV30,TRBJ2-3,.,CAWSVTAGRDTQYF,TGTGCCTGGAGTGTAACCGCAGGTCGGGATACGCAGTATTTT
.,TRBV28,TRBJ1-2,TRBD1,CASKVGGQGASYGYTF,TGTGCCAGCAAAGTTGGCGGACAGGGGGCTTCCTATGGCTACACCTTC
.,TRBV6-5,TRBJ2-7,TRBD1,CASQGQGGEQYF,TGTGCCAGCCAAGGACAGGGGGGCGAGCAGTACTTC
once,TRBV5-1,TRBJ2-3,.,CASSLGLETDTQYF,TGCGCCAGCAGCTTGGGACTAGAAACAGATACGCAGTATTTT
.,TRBV6-5,TRBJ1-2,TRBD1,CASKSHRGNGYTF,TGTGCCAGCAAGTCTCACAGGGGGAATGGCTACACCTTC
.,TRBV18,TRBJ2-5,.,CASSPTYQETQYF,TGTGCCAGCTCACCAACCTATCAAGAGACCCAGTACTTC
.,TRBV5-1,TRBJ1-1,.,CASSPVPGATEAFF,TGCGCCAGCAGCCCGGTGCCAGGGGCCACTGAAGCTTTCTTT
.,TRBV7-9,TRBJ1-5,.,CASSLGTGRDNQPQHF,TGTGCCAGCAGCTTAGGCACAGGGAGGGACAATCAGCCCCAGCATTTT
.,TRBV7-8,TRBJ2-3,TRBD1,CASSLVTGASTDTQYF,TGTGCCAGCAGCTTAGTAACAGGGGCGAGCACAGATACGCAGTATTTT
.,TRBV2,TRBJ1-5,.,CASSEQGSNQPQHF,TGTGCCAGCAGTGAACAGGGTAGCAATCAGCCCCAGCATTTT
.,TRBV15,TRBJ2-7,TRBD1,CATSRDLQGTYEQYF,TGTGCCACCAGCAGAGATCTACAGGGGACGTACGAGCAGTACTTC
.,TRBV3-1/TRBV3-2,TRBJ1-5,.,CASSQDRSQGPSNQPQHF,TGTGCCAGCAGCCAAGACCGCTCACAGGGACCCAGCAATCAGCCCCAGCATTTT
.,TRBV5-1,TRBJ1-3,.,CASSYSGDGNTIYF,TGCGCCAGCAGCTACTCAGGGGACGGAAACACCATATATTTT
.,TRBV27,TRBJ2-1,TRBD2,CASSKREGYNEQFF,TGTGCCAGCAGTAAGCGGGAGGGCTACAATGAGCAGTTCTTC
.,TRBV11-3,TRBJ2-1,.,CASSLVRYNEQFF,TGTGCCAGCAGCTTAGTCAGGTACAATGAGCAGTTCTTC
.,TRBV30,TRBJ1-6,TRBD1,CAWGDSDSPLHF,TGTGCCTGGGGGGACAGCGATTCACCCCTCCACTTT
.,TRBV12-3/TRBV12-4,TRBJ1-6,.,CASSFNYNSPLHF,TGTGCCAGCAGTTTTAACTATAATTCACCCCTCCACTTT
.,TRBV12-3/TRBV12-4,TRBJ2-3,.,CASSLRGDTQYF,TGTGCCAGCAGTTTAAGAGGAGATACGCAGTATTTT
.,TRBV27,TRBJ1-1,.,CASSLGQVNTEAFF,TGTGCCAGCAGTTTGGGGCAGGTGAACACTGAAGCTTTCTTT